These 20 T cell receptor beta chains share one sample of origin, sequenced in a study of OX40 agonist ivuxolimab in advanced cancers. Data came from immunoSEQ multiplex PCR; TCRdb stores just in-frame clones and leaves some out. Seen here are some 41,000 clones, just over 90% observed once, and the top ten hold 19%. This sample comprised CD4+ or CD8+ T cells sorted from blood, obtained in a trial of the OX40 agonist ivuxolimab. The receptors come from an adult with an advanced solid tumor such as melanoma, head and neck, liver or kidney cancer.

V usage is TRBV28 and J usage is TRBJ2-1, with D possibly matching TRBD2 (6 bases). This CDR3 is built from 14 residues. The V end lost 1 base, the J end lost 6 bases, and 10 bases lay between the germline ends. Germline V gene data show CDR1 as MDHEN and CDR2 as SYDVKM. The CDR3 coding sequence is TGTGCCAGCAGTTTATTAGGTAGCGGCAATGAGCAGTTCTTC. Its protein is CASSLLGSGNEQFF.

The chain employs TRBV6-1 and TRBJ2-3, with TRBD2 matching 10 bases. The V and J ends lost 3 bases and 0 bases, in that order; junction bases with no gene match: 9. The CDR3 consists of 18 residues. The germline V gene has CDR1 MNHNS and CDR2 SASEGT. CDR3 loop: CASSDASGGLPSTDTQYF. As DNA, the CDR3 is TGTGCCAGCAGTGATGCTAGCGGGGGACTACCCAGCACAGATACGCAGTATTTT.

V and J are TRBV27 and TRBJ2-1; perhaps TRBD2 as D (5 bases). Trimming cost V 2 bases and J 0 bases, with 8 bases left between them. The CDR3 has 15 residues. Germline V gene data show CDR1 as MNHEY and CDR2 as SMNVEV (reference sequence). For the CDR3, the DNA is TGTGCCAGCAGTTTAATCGCGGGCTCCTACAATGAGCAGTTCTTC. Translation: CASSLIAGSYNEQFF.

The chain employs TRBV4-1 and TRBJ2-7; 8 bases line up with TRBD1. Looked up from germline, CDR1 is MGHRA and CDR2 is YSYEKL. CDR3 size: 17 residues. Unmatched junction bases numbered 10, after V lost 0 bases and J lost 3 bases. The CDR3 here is CASSQDSLRDRGYEQYF. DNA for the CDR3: TGCGCCAGCAGCCAAGATAGTTTAAGAGACAGGGGCTACGAGCAGTACTTC.

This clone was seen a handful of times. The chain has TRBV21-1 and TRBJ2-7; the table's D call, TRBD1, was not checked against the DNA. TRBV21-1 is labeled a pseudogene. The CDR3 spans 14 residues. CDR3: CASSRTGASYEQYF. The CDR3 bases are TGTGCCAGCAGCCGGACAGGGGCCTCCTACGAGCAGTACTTC.

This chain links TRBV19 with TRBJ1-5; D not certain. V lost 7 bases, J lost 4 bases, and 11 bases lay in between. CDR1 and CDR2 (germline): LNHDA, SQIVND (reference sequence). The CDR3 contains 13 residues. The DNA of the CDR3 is TGTGCCAGTAACGAAGGGTGGAATCAGCCCCAGCATTTT. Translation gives CASNEGWNQPQHF.

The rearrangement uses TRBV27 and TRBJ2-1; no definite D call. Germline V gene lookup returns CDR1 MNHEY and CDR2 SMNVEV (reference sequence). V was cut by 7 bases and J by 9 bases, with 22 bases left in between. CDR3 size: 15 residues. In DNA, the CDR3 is TGTGCCAGCACCGTTTTTATGGGTAGTACGGGTGAGCAGTTCTTC. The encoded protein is CASTVFMGSTGEQFF.

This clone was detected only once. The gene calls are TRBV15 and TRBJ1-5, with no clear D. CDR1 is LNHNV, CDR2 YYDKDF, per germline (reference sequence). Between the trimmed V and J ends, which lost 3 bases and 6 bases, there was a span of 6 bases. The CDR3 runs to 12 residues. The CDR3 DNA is TGTGCCACCAGCAGCAAACCTCAGCCCCAGCATTTT. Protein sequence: CATSSKPQPQHF.

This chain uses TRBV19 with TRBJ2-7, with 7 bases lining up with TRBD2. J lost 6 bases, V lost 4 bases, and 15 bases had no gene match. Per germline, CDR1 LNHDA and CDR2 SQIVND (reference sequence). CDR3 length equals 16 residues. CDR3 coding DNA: TGTGCCAGTAGTACTCTATATGCGCGGGGGACGGGCGAGCAGTACTTC. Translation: CASSTLYARGTGEQYF. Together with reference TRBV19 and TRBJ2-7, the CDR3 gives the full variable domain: DGGITQSPKYLFRKEGQNVTLSCEQNLNHDAMYWYRQDPGQGLRLIYYSQIVNDFQKGDIAEGYSVSREKKESFPLTVTSAQKNPTAFYLCASSTLYARGTGEQYFGPGTRLTVT.

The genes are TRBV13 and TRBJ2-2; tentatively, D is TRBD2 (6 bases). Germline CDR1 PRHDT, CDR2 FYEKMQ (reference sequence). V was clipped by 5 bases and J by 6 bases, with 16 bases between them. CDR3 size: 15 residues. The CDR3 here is CASSPPGLLSGELFF. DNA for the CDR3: TGTGCCAGCAGCCCTCCGGGACTCCTTTCCGGGGAGCTGTTTTTT.

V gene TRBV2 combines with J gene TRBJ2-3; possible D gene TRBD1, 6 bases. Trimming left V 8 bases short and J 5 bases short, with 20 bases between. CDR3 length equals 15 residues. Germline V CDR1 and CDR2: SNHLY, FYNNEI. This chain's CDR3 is CASRDRDIPRDTQYF. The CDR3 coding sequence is TGTGCCAGCCGAGACCGGGACATTCCACGAGATACGCAGTATTTT.

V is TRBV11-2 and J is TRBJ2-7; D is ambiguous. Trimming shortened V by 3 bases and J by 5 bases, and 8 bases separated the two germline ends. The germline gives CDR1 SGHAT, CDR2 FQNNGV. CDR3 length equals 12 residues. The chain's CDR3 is CASSFHPHEQYF. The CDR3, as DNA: TGTGCCAGCAGCTTCCACCCCCACGAGCAGTACTTC.

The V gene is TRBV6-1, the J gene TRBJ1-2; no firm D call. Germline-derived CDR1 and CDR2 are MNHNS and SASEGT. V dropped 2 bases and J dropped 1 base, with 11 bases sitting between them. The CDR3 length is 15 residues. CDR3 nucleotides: TGTGCCAGCAGTGAATGGGCCGGGTATAACTATGGCTACACCTTC. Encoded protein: CASSEWAGYNYGYTF.

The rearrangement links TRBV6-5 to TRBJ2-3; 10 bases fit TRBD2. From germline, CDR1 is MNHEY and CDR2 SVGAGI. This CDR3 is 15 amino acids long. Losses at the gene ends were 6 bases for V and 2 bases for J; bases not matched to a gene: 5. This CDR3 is CASSLSGGLTDTQYF. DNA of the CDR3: TGTGCCAGCAGCCTTAGCGGGGGGCTCACAGATACGCAGTATTTT.

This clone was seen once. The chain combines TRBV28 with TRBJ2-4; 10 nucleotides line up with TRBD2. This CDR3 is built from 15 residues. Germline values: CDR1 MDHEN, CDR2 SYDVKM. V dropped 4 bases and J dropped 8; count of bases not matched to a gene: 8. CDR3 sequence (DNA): TGTGCCAGCAGTTCGCCCCCCGGGACTAGCGACATTCAGTACTTC. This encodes CASSSPPGTSDIQYF.

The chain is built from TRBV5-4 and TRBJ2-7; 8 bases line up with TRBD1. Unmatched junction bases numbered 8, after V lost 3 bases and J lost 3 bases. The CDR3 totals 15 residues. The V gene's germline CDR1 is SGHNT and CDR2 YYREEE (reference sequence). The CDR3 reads CASSWGRQGNYEQYF. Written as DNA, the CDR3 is TGTGCCAGCAGCTGGGGGAGACAGGGGAACTACGAGCAGTACTTC.

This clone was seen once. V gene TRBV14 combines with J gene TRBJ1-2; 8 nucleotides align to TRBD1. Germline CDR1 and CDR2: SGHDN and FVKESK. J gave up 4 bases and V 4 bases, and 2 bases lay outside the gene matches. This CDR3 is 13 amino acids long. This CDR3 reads CASSLGQGYGYTF. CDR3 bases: TGTGCCAGCAGCCTCGGACAGGGCTATGGCTACACCTTC. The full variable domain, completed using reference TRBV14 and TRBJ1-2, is EAGVTQFPSHSVIEKGQTVTLRCDPISGHDNLYWYRRVMGKEIKFLLHFVKESKQDESGMPNNRFLAERTGGTYSTLKVQPAELEDSGVYFCASSLGQGYGYTFGSGTRLTVV.

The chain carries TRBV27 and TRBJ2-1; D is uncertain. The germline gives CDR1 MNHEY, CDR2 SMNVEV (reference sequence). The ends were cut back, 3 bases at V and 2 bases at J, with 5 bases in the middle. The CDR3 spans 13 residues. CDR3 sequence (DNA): TGTGCCAGCAGTTTCGGACCCTACAATGAGCAGTTCTTC. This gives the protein CASSFGPYNEQFF.

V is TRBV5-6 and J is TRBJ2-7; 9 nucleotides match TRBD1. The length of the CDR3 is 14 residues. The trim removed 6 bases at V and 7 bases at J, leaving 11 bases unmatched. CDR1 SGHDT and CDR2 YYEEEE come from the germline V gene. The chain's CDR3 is CASTYRGRSGEQYF. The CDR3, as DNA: TGTGCCAGCACCTACAGGGGGCGTTCAGGAGAGCAGTACTTC.

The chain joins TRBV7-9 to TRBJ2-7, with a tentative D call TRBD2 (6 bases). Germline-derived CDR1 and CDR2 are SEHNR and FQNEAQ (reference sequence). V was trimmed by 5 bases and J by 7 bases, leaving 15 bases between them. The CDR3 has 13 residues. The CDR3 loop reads CASSTGPGREQYF. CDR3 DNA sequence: TGTGCCAGCAGCACGGGTCCGGGGAGGGAGCAGTACTTC.